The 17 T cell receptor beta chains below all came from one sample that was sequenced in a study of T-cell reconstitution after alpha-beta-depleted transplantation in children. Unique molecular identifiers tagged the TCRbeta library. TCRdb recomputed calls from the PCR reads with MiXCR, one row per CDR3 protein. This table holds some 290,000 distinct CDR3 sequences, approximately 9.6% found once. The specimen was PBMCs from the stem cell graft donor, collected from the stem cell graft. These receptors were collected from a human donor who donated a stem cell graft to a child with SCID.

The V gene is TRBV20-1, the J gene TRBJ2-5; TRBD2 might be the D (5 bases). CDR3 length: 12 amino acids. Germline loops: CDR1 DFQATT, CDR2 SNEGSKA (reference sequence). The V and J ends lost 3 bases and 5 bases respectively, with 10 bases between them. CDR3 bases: TGCAGTGCTAGTCGAGGGTTGGAGACCCAGTACTTC. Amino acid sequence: CSASRGLETQYF.

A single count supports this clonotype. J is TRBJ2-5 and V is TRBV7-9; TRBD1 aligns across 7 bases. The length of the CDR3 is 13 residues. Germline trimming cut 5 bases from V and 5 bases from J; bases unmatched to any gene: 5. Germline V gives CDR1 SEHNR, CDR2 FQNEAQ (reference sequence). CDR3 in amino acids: CASSRGQLETQYF. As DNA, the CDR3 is TGTGCCAGCAGCCGGGGACAGTTGGAGACCCAGTACTTC.

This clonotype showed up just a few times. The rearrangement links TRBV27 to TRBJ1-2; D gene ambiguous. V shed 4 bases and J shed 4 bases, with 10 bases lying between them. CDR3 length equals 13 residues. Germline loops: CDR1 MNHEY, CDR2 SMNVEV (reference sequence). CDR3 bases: TGTGCCAGCAGTTCCCCGAAATCCTATGGCTACACCTTC. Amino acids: CASSSPKSYGYTF.

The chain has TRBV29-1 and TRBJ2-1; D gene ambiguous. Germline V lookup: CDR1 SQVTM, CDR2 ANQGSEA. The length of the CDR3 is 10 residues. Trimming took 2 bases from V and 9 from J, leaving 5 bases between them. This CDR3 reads CSVEMGEQFF. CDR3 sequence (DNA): TGCAGCGTTGAAATGGGTGAGCAGTTCTTC.

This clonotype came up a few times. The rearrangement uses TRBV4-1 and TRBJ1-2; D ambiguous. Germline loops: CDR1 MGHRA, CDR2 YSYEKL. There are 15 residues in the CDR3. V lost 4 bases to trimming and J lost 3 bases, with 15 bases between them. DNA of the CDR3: TGCGCCAGCAGCCCTCAACTTTACGACTACTATGGCTACACCTTC. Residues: CASSPQLYDYYGYTF.

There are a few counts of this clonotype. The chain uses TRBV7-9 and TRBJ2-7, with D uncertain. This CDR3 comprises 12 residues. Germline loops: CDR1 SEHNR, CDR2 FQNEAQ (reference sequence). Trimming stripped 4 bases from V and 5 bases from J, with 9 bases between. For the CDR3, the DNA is TGTGCCAGCAGCTCAGCCCTGAACGAGCAGTACTTC. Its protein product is CASSSALNEQYF.

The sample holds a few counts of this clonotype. CDR3 in amino acids: CASSFSTGPSYEQYF. CDR3 sequence (DNA): TGTGCCAGCAGTTTTAGCACAGGCCCAAGTTACGAGCAGTACTTC. V usage is TRBV27 and J usage is TRBJ2-7; TRBD1 might be the D (5 bases). The CDR3 runs 15 residues. Per germline, CDR1 MNHEY and CDR2 SMNVEV (reference sequence). V was trimmed by 3 bases and J by 4 bases, leaving 16 bases between them.

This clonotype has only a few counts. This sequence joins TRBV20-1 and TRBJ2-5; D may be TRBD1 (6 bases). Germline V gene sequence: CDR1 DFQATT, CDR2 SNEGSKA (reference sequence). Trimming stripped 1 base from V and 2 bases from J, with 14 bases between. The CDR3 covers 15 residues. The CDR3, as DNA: TGCAGTGCTAGAGTCCCCAGGGGCCAACAAGAGACCCAGTACTTC. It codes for CSARVPRGQQETQYF.

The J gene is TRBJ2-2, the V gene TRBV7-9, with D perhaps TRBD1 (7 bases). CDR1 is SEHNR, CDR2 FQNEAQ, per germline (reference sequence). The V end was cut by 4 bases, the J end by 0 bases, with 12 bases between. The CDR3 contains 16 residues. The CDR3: CASSWGDSANTGELFF. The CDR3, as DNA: TGTGCCAGCAGCTGGGGGGACAGTGCGAACACCGGGGAGCTGTTTTTT.

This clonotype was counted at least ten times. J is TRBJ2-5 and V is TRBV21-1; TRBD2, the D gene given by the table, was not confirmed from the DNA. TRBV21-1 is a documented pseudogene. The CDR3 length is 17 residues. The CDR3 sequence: CASNPLCDGVKAETQYF. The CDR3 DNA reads TGTGCCAGCAACCCTCTTTGTGACGGGGTTAAGGCAGAGACCCAGTACTTC.

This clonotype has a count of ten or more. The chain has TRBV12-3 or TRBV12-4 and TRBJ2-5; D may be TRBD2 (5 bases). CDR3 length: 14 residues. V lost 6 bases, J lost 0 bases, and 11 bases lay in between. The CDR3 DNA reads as TGTGCCAGCAGGCAACTAGGAAACCAAGAGACCCAGTACTTC. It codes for CASRQLGNQETQYF.

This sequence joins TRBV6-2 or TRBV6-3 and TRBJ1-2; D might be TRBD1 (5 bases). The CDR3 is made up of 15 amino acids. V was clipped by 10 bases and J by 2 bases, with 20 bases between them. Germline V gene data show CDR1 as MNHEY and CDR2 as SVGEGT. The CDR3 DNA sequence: TGTGCCACCAGGCCCACCGGGACGCTAAACTATGGCTACACCTTC. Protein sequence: CATRPTGTLNYGYTF.

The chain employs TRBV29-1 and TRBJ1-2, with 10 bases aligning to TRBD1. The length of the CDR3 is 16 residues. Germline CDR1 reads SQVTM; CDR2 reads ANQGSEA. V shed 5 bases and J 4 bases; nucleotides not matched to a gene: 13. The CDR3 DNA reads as TGCAGCGTTTATGGGAAGTGGACAGGGGGGCCCTATGGCTACACCTTC. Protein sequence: CSVYGKWTGGPYGYTF. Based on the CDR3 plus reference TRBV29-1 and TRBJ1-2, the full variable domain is SAVISQKPSRDICQRGTSLTIQCQVDSQVTMMFWYRQQPGQSLTLIATANQGSEATYESGFVIDKFPISRPNLTFSTLTVSNMSPEDSSIYLCSVYGKWTGGPYGYTFGSGTRLTVV.

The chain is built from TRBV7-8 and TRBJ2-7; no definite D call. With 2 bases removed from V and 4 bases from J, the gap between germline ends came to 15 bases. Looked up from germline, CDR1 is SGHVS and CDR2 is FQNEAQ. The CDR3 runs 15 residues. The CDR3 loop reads CASSLSIGALYEQYF. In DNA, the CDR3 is TGTGCCAGCAGCTTATCAATTGGAGCCCTTTACGAGCAGTACTTC.

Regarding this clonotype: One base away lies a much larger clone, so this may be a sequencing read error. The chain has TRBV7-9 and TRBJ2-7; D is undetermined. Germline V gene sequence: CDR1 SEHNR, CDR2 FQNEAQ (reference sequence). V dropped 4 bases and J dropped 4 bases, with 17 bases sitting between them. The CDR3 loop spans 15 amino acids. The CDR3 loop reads CASSYLVSTHYEQYF. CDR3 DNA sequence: TGTGCCAGCAGCTACCTGGTTTCGACCCATTACGAGCAGTACTTC.

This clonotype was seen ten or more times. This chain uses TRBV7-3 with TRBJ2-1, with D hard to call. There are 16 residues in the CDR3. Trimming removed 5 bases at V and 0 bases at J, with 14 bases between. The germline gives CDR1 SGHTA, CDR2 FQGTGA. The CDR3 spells CASSPVQASSYNEQFF. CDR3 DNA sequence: TGTGCCAGCAGCCCCGTGCAGGCAAGCTCCTACAATGAGCAGTTCTTC.

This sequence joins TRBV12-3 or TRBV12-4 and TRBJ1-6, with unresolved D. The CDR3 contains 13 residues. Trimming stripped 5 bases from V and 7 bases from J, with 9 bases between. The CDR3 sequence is CASSKSRNSPLHF. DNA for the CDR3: TGTGCCAGCAGTAAAAGTAGGAATTCACCCCTCCACTTT.